Each of the 14 T cell receptor beta chains below was sequenced from the same sample in a study of early T cells in non-severe SARS-CoV-2 infection. Each CDR3 protein is one row after TCRdb ran MiXCR on the 5' RACE reads. This sample has 45,000 to 60,000 distinct CDR3 sequences, with over 9.5% found just once. Sequencing used whole blood. These receptors were taken from an adult who was a healthcare worker with PCR-confirmed SARS-CoV-2 infection or an uninfected control (not recorded which).

With regard to this clonotype: The junction does not match germline at one end; this may be a read error. This chain uses TRBV7-7 with TRBJ2-5; D possibly uses TRBD1 or TRBD2 (5 bases each). This CDR3 has 15 amino acids. Germline V gives CDR1 SSHAT, CDR2 FNYEAQ (reference sequence). CDR3 protein: CASSLLRGEQETQYF. DNA for the CDR3: TGTGCTAGCAGCTTATTGAGAGGGGAACAAGAGACCCAGTACTTC.

The chain employs TRBV20-1 and TRBJ2-1; 8 bases agree with TRBD2. The CDR3 length is 13 residues. The junction had 2 bases not matched to a gene; V was cut back by 7 bases and J by 0 bases. Germline CDR1 reads DFQATT; CDR2 reads SNEGSKA (reference sequence). CDR3 residues: CSGSGSSYNEQFF. DNA for the CDR3: TGCAGTGGGAGCGGGAGCTCCTACAATGAGCAGTTCTTC.

There are many counts of this clonotype. The chain has TRBV18 and TRBJ2-4, with D perhaps TRBD1 (7 bases). Germline-derived CDR1 and CDR2 are KGHSH and LQKENI. The V gene lost 2 bases and the J gene lost 1 base, with 12 bases spanning the gap. This CDR3 is 16 amino acids long. DNA of the CDR3: TGTGCCAGCTCACCAGCGGAGGGGGCGGCCAAAAACATTCAGTACTTC. It codes for CASSPAEGAAKNIQYF.

The table lists this clonotype with a few counts. J is TRBJ2-1 and V is TRBV6-2 or TRBV6-3, with 15 bases lining up with TRBD2. Unmatched junction bases numbered 8, after V lost 4 bases and J lost 4 bases. CDR3 length: 18 residues. Germline V gene lookup returns CDR1 MNHEY and CDR2 SVGEGT. CDR3 sequence: CASSFHRGLAGGYNEQFF. CDR3 DNA sequence: TGTGCCAGCAGTTTCCACAGAGGACTAGCGGGGGGGTACAATGAGCAGTTCTTC.

This sequence joins TRBV18 and TRBJ2-7; tentative D call: TRBD1 (6 bases). This CDR3 spans 15 amino acids. V was shortened by 2 bases and J by 5 bases, with 16 bases between the two germline ends. From germline, CDR1 is KGHSH and CDR2 LQKENI. This CDR3 is CASSPRQVKGDEQYF. CDR3 bases: TGTGCCAGCTCACCAAGACAGGTTAAGGGGGACGAGCAGTACTTC.

The table lists this clonotype with many counts. The CDR3 DNA follows: TGTGCCATCAGCCGGGGACTAGCGGGAGGGGAAGAGACCCAGTACTTC. It translates to CAISRGLAGGEETQYF. The chain links TRBV10-3 to TRBJ2-5, with TRBD2 matching over 16 bases. Germline V gene data show CDR1 as ENHRY and CDR2 as SYGVKD. V was pared by 6 bases and J by 3 bases, with 4 bases of the junction left unmatched. The CDR3 sequence is 16 residues long.

The sample holds a few counts of this clonotype. This chain uses TRBV12-3 or TRBV12-4 with TRBJ2-7; 10 bases map to TRBD1. With V trimmed by 6 bases and J by 6 bases, 5 bases remained unmatched. There are 13 residues in the CDR3. CDR3 in DNA: TGTGCCAGCAGCCTAGACAGGGGGCGCGAGCAGTACTTC. Encoded protein: CASSLDRGREQYF.

This chain uses TRBV3-1 with TRBJ2-3, with D possibly being TRBD1 (6 bases). CDR1 and CDR2 from the germline V gene are LGHDT and YNNKEL (reference sequence). V shed 4 bases and J shed 7 bases, with 18 bases lying between them. The CDR3 length is 15 residues. The CDR3 region has the DNA TGTGCCAGCAGCCCTCCAGACAGGCGGGCAAATACGCAGTATTTT. It is translated as CASSPPDRRANTQYF.

This clonotype occurred many times. This chain joins TRBV2 and TRBJ2-5, with 9 bases that match TRBD2. The CDR3 loop spans 15 amino acids. The V and J ends lost 4 bases and 4 bases, in that order; junction bases with no gene match: 7. CDR1 and CDR2 (germline): SNHLY, FYNNEI. The CDR3 DNA is TGTGCCAGCAGTGGCCGGGGTAGCGGGGGAGAGACCCAGTACTTC. Protein product: CASSGRGSGGETQYF. The full variable domain, in which reference TRBV2 and TRBJ2-5 provide the parts outside the CDR3, is EPEVTQTPSHQVTQMGQEVILRCVPISNHLYFYWYRQILGQKVEFLVSFYNNEISEKSEIFDDQFSVERPDGSNFTLKIRSTKLEDSAMYFCASSGRGSGGETQYFGPGTRLLVL.

This clonotype was picked up a small number of times. The chain combines TRBV12-3 or TRBV12-4 with TRBJ2-3, with D tentatively TRBD1 (5 bases). The CDR3 sequence is 17 residues long. Trimming took off 3 bases at V and 0 bases at J, with 16 bases between the two ends. The CDR3 is CASSFRKQVFSTDTQYF. CDR3 nucleotide sequence: TGTGCCAGCAGTTTCCGCAAACAGGTTTTTAGCACAGATACGCAGTATTTT.

The rearrangement uses TRBV4-1 and TRBJ1-4; D call uncertain. The CDR3 contains 13 residues. Germline CDR1 and CDR2: MGHRA and YSYEKL. V lost 4 bases and J lost 7, with 10 bases in between. This CDR3 is CASSLVPREKLFF. The CDR3 nucleotides read TGCGCCAGCAGCCTAGTCCCCCGTGAAAAACTGTTTTTT.

This clonotype was recorded at least ten times. The V gene is TRBV19, the J gene TRBJ1-5; D remains unclear. This CDR3 has 15 amino acids. Trimming took off 1 base at V and 0 bases at J, with 7 bases between the two ends. From germline, CDR1 is LNHDA and CDR2 SQIVND (reference sequence). The CDR3 nucleotides are TGTGCCAGTAGTATAGGTCAGTCTAGCAATCAGCCCCAGCATTTT. This encodes CASSIGQSSNQPQHF.

This clonotype was seen many times. The chain joins TRBV7-2 to TRBJ2-7, with a possible D match to TRBD1 (6 bases). The germline V and J ends were trimmed by 3 bases and 1 base, with 13 bases remaining between them. In germline, CDR1 is SGHTA, CDR2 FQGNSA. The CDR3 sequence is 15 residues long. The CDR3 region has the DNA TGTGCCAGCAGCTTCCGATGGACAGCTTCCTACGAGCAGTACTTC. Its protein is CASSFRWTASYEQYF.

This clonotype was observed at least ten times. The chain has TRBV20-1 and TRBJ2-1; D possibly corresponds to TRBD2 (5 bases). The CDR3 runs to 15 residues. The germline V and J ends were trimmed by 0 bases and 5 bases, with 14 bases remaining between them. Per germline, CDR1 DFQATT and CDR2 SNEGSKA (reference sequence). The CDR3 here is CSARDFRKLDNEQFF. CDR3 nucleotides: TGCAGTGCTAGAGATTTTCGGAAACTAGACAATGAGCAGTTCTTC.